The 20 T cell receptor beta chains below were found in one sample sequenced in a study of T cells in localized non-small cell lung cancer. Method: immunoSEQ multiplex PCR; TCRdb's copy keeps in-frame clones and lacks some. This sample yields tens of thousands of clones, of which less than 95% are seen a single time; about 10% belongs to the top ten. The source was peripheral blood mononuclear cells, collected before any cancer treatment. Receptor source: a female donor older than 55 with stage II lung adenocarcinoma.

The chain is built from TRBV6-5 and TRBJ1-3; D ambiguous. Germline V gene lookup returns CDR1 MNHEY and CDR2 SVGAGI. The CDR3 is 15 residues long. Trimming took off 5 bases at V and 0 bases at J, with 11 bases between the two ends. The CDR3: CASSPPNYSGNTIYF. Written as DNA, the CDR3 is TGTGCCAGCAGTCCCCCGAACTACTCTGGAAACACCATATATTTT.

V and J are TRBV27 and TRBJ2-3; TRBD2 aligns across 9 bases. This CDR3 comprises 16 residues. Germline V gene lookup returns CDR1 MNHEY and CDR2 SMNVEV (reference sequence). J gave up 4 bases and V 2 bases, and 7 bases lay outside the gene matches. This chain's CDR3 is CASSLGLAGYADTQYF. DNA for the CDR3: TGTGCCAGCAGTTTAGGGCTAGCGGGATATGCAGATACGCAGTATTTT.

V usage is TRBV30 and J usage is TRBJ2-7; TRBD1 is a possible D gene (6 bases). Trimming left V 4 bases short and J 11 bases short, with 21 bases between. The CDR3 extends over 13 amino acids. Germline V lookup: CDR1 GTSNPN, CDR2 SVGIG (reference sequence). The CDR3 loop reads CAWTGADGAGEYF. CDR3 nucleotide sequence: TGTGCCTGGACCGGAGCGGACGGGGCAGGGGAGTACTTC. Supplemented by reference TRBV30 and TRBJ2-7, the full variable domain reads SQTIHQWPATLVQPVGSPLSLECTVEGTSNPNLYWYRQAAGRGLQLLFYSVGIGQISSEVPQNLSASRPQDRQFILSSKKLLLSDSGFYLCAWTGADGAGEYFGPGTRLTVT.

In nucleotides, the CDR3 is TGCAGCGCTAGGAGACTAGCGGGAGAGTACAATGAGCAGTTCTTC. This encodes CSARRLAGEYNEQFF. The chain is built from TRBV29-1 and TRBJ2-1, with 12 bases fitting TRBD2. The V and J ends lost 7 bases and 4 bases, in that order; junction bases with no gene match: 8. The CDR3 consists of 15 residues. Germline V gene lookup returns CDR1 SQVTM and CDR2 ANQGSEA.

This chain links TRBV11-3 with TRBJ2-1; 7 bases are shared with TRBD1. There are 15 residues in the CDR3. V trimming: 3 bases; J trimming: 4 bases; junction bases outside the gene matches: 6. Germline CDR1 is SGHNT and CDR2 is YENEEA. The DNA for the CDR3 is TGTGCCAGCAGCTTTAGGGACAGAGAATACAATGAGCAGTTCTTC. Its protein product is CASSFRDREYNEQFF.

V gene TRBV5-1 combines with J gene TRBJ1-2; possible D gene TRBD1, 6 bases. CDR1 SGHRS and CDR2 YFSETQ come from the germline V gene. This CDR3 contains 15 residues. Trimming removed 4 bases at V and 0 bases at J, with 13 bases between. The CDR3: CASSPEGGPNYGYTF. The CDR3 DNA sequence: TGCGCCAGCAGCCCTGAGGGGGGCCCTAACTATGGCTACACCTTC. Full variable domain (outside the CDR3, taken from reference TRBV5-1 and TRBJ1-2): KAGVTQTPRYLIKTRGQQVTLSCSPISGHRSVSWYQQTPGQGLQFLFEYFSETQRNKGNFPGRFSGRQFSNSRSEMNVSTLELGDSALYLCASSPEGGPNYGYTFGSGTRLTVV.

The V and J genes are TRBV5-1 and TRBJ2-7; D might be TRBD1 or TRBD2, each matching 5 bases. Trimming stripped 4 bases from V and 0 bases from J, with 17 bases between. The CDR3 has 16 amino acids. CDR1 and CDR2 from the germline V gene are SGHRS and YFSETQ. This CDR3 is CASSRSTAARSYEQYF. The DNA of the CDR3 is TGCGCCAGCAGCAGGTCGACAGCGGCCCGCTCCTACGAGCAGTACTTC.

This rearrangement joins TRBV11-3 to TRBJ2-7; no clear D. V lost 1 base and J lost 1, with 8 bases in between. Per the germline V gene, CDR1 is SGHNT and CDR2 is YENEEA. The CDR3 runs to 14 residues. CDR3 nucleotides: TGTGCCAGCAGCTTAGCGGGTTTTTCCTACGAGCAGTACTTC. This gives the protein CASSLAGFSYEQYF.

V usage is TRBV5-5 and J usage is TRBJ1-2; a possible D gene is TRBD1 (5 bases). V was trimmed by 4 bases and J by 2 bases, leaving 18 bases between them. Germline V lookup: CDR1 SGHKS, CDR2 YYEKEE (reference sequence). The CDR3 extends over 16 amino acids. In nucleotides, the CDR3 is TGTGCCAGCAGCCCAAGGGTGGCAGGGTTCAACTATGGCTACACCTTC. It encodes CASSPRVAGFNYGYTF.

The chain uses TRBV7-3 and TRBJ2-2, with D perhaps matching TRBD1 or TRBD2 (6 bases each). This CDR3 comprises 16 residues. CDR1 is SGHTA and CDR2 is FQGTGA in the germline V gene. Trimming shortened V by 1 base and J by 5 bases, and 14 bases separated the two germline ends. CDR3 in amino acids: CASSLIGGLTTGELFF. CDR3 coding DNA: TGTGCCAGCAGCTTAATTGGGGGGCTGACGACCGGGGAGCTGTTTTTT.

The CDR3 region is CASRLAGASYEQYF. CDR3 DNA sequence: TGTGCCAGCAGACTAGCGGGAGCCTCCTACGAGCAGTACTTC. This chain uses TRBV6-5 with TRBJ2-7, with 11 bases matching TRBD2. The J segment lost 0 bases and the V segment lost 6 bases, leaving 1 base of the junction unmatched. This CDR3 spans 14 amino acids. CDR1 and CDR2 from the germline V gene are MNHEY and SVGAGI.

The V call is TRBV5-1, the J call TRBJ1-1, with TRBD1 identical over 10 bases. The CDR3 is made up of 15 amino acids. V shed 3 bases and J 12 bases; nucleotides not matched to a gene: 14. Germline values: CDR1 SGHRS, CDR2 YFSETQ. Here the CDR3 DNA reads TGCGCCAGCAGCTCGGCCGGAGGGGACAGGGGCTTTACTTTCTTT. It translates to CASSSAGGDRGFTFF.

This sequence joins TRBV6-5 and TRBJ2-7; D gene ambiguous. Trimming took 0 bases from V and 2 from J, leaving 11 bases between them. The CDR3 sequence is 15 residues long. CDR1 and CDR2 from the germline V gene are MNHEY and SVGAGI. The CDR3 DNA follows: TGTGCCAGCAGTTACTCGCCAGGCGCTACCTACGAGCAGTACTTC. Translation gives CASSYSPGATYEQYF.

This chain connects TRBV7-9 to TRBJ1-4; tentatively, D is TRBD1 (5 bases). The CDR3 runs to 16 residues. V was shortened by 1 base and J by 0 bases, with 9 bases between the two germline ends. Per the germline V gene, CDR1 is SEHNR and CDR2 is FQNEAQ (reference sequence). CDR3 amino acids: CASSLGTPTTNEKLFF. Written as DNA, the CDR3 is TGTGCCAGCAGCTTAGGGACACCGACAACTAATGAAAAACTGTTTTTT. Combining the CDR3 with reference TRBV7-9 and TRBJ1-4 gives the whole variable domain DTGVSQNPRHKITKRGQNVTFRCDPISEHNRLYWYRQTLGQGPEFLTYFQNEAQLEKSRLLSDRFSAERPKGSFSTLEIQRTEQGDSAMYLCASSLGTPTTNEKLFFGSGTQLSVL.

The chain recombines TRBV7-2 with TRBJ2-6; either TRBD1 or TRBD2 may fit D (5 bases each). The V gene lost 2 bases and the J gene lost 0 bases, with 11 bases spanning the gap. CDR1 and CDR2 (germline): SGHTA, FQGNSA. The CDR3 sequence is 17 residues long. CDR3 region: CASSLSLGASGANVLTF. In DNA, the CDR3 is TGTGCCAGCAGCTTATCCCTCGGGGCCTCTGGGGCCAACGTCCTGACTTTC.

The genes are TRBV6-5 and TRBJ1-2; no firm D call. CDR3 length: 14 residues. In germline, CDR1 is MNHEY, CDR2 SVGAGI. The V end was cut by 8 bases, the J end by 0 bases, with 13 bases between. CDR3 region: CASGREQSNYGYTF. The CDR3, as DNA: TGTGCCAGCGGCCGGGAGCAGTCTAACTATGGCTACACCTTC.

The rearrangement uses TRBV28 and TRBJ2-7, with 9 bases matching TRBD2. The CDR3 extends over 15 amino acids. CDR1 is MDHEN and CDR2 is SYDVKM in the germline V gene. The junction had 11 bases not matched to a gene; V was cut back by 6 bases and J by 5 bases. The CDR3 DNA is TGTGCCAGCAGCCGGGGGACTAGCCCGGGGGACGAGCAGTACTTC. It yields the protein CASSRGTSPGDEQYF.

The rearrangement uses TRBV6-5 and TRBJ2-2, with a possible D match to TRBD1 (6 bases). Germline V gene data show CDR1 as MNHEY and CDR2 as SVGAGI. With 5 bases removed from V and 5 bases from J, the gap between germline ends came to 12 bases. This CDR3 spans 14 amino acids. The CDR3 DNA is TGTGCCAGCAGTCAGGGGTCGGTGACCGGGGAGCTGTTTTTT. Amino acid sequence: CASSQGSVTGELFF.

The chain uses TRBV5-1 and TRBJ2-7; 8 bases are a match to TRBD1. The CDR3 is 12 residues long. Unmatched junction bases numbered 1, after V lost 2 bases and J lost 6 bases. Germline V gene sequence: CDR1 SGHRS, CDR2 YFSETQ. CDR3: CASSLTGGEQYF. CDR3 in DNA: TGCGCCAGCAGCTTAACAGGGGGCGAGCAGTACTTC. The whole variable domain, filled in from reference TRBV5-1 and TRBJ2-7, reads KAGVTQTPRYLIKTRGQQVTLSCSPISGHRSVSWYQQTPGQGLQFLFEYFSETQRNKGNFPGRFSGRQFSNSRSEMNVSTLELGDSALYLCASSLTGGEQYFGPGTRLTVT.

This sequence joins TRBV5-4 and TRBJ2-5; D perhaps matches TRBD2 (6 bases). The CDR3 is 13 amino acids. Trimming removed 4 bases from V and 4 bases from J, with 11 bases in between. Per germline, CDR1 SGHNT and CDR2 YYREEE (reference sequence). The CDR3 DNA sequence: TGTGCCAGCAGCCTCTCCGGGAGAGAGACCCAGTACTTC. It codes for CASSLSGRETQYF.